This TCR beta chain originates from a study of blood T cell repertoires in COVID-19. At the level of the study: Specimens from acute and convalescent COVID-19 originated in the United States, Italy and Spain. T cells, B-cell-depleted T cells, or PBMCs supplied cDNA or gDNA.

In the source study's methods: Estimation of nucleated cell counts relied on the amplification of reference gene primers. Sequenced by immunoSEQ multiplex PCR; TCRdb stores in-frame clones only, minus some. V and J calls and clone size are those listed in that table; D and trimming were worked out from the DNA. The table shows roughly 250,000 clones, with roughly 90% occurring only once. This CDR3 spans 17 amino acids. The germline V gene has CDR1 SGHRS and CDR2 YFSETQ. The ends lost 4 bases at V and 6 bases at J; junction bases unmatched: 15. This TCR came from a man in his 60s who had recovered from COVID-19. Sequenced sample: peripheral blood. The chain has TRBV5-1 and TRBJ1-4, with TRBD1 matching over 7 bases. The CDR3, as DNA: TGCGCCAGCAGCCGAACCCCCGAAACAGGGGTCGATGAAAAACTGTTTTTT. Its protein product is CASSRTPETGVDEKLFF.